The 14 T cell receptor beta chains below all came from one sample that was sequenced in a study of regulatory and conventional T cells in RAG deficiency. Blood CD4+ CD25-low CD127-high conventional T cells supplied the genomic DNA template. Generated by immunoSEQ multiplex PCR, the TCRdb table keeps only in-frame clones and is missing some. This sample has more than 8,500 clones, with around 94% found just once. The sample consisted of CD4+ effector T cells sorted from blood. Receptor source: a human donor with RAG deficiency presenting as severe combined immunodeficiency.

This sequence joins TRBV7-2 and TRBJ2-2; 12 bases are a match to TRBD2. The ends lost 5 bases at V and 0 bases at J; junction bases unmatched: 4. Per the germline V gene, CDR1 is SGHTA and CDR2 is FQGNSA. The CDR3 length is 17 residues. The CDR3 bases are TGTGCCAGCAGCCTAAGGACTAGCGGGGCGAACACCGGGGAGCTGTTTTTT. Protein product: CASSLRTSGANTGELFF.

This rearrangement joins TRBV12-5 to TRBJ2-3; no firm D call. With 5 bases removed from V and 8 bases from J, the gap between germline ends came to 11 bases. The CDR3 is made up of 12 amino acids. The germline V gene encodes CDR1 LGHNT and CDR2 FRNRAP. The CDR3 coding sequence is TGTGCTAGTGGTCCGCCGTTAGGTACGCAGTATTTT. Its protein product is CASGPPLGTQYF.

The rearrangement links TRBV7-9 to TRBJ2-3; D gene uncertain. Germline-derived CDR1 and CDR2 are SEHNR and FQNEAQ (reference sequence). The CDR3 is 14 residues long. V lost 1 base and J 0 bases, leaving 5 bases between the germline ends. CDR3 region: CASSLEVSTDTQYF. The DNA of the CDR3 is TGTGCCAGCAGCTTAGAGGTCAGCACAGATACGCAGTATTTT.

This chain joins TRBV4-2 and TRBJ2-4, with D uncertain. The V gene's germline CDR1 is LGHNA and CDR2 YNFKEQ. This CDR3 has 19 amino acids. The germline V and J ends were trimmed by 0 bases and 1 base, with 19 bases remaining between them. CDR3 DNA sequence: TGTGCCAGCAGCCAAGATGGAACAGCTTTCAACATGGCCAAAAACATTCAGTACTTC. It translates to CASSQDGTAFNMAKNIQYF.

The chain uses TRBV6-5 and TRBJ2-4; maybe TRBD1 (6 bases). V was pared by 0 bases and J by 8 bases, with 17 bases between. The CDR3 is 16 residues long. In germline, CDR1 is MNHEY, CDR2 SVGAGI. The CDR3 sequence: CASSYSGQTPGDIQYF. CDR3 in DNA: TGTGCCAGCAGTTACTCCGGACAGACTCCTGGGGACATTCAGTACTTC.

The gene calls are TRBV28 and TRBJ2-2, with 12 positions matching TRBD2. Germline assignment: CDR1 MDHEN and CDR2 SYDVKM. The CDR3 runs 18 residues. The V and J ends lost 5 bases and 3 bases, in that order; junction bases with no gene match: 10. The chain's CDR3 is CASSPWGLAGPYTGELFF. As DNA, the CDR3 is TGTGCCAGCAGTCCCTGGGGACTAGCGGGTCCCTACACCGGGGAGCTGTTTTTT.

The V call is TRBV28, the J call TRBJ2-2; a possible D gene is TRBD2 (5 bases). The CDR3 is 14 residues long. Germline assignment: CDR1 MDHEN and CDR2 SYDVKM. The V and J ends lost 7 bases and 4 bases respectively, with 13 bases between them. The CDR3 region is CASTEASGTGELFF. The CDR3 DNA sequence: TGTGCCAGCACCGAGGCAAGCGGCACCGGGGAGCTGTTTTTT.

The CDR3 here is CASSLAPYEQYF. The CDR3 coding sequence is TGTGCCAGCAGTTTAGCCCCGTACGAGCAGTACTTC. The gene calls are TRBV28 and TRBJ2-7; no definite D call. V was cut by 2 bases and J by 4 bases, with 6 bases left in between. CDR1 is MDHEN and CDR2 is SYDVKM in the germline V gene. The CDR3 sequence is 12 residues long.

This chain links TRBV4-1 with TRBJ2-6; D ambiguous. Germline CDR1 MGHRA, CDR2 YSYEKL. This CDR3 is 15 amino acids long. V was clipped by 3 bases and J by 5 bases, with 11 bases between them. The chain's CDR3 is CASSQPTLWANVLTF. The CDR3 coding sequence is TGCGCCAGCAGCCAGCCCACACTCTGGGCCAACGTCCTGACTTTC.

The chain employs TRBV7-2 and TRBJ2-2; D assignment may be TRBD1 or TRBD2 (5 bases each). The CDR3 covers 13 residues. Trimming shortened V by 3 bases and J by 5 bases, and 7 bases separated the two germline ends. Germline V CDR1 and CDR2: SGHTA, FQGNSA. The CDR3 sequence: CASSFWGTGELFF. The CDR3 DNA follows: TGTGCCAGCAGCTTTTGGGGGACCGGGGAGCTGTTTTTT.

V is TRBV10-3 and J is TRBJ2-4; TRBD2 is a possible D gene (7 bases). Trimming cost V 4 bases and J 6 bases, with 10 bases left between them. Germline CDR1 is ENHRY and CDR2 is SYGVKD. CDR3 size: 13 residues. In DNA, the CDR3 is TGTGCCATCAGTGCAGGGGAGGGAAACATTCAGTACTTC. It yields the protein CAISAGEGNIQYF.

The rearrangement links TRBV28 to TRBJ2-5, with D possibly TRBD1 on 5 matching bases. The germline V gene has CDR1 MDHEN and CDR2 SYDVKM. Trimming stripped 5 bases from V and 4 bases from J, with 23 bases between. This CDR3 contains 17 residues. CDR3 protein: CASSPRGGQRSGETQYF. The DNA for the CDR3 is TGTGCCAGCAGTCCACGAGGTGGACAACGGTCGGGAGAGACCCAGTACTTC.

The sample holds a few counts of this clone. This chain joins TRBV7-2 and TRBJ2-7; 14 bases match TRBD2. Germline CDR1 reads SGHTA; CDR2 reads FQGNSA. The J segment lost 3 bases and the V segment lost 4 bases, leaving 2 bases of the junction unmatched. This CDR3 is built from 15 residues. CDR3 in amino acids: CASSSGLAGGYEQYF. The CDR3 nucleotides read TGTGCCAGCAGCTCAGGACTAGCGGGAGGCTACGAGCAGTACTTC.

This chain links TRBV5-1 with TRBJ2-7; D gene unclear. V lost 0 bases and J lost 3, with 7 bases in between. Germline assignment: CDR1 SGHRS and CDR2 YFSETQ. CDR3 size: 13 residues. CDR3 sequence: CASSLVGIYEQYF. As DNA, the CDR3 is TGCGCCAGCAGCTTGGTAGGGATCTACGAGCAGTACTTC.